The TCR beta chain under discussion was sequenced for a study of spatial heterogeneity in lung cancer. The overall study: Detection consistently yielded more beta chains than alpha chains.

MiXCR, applied by TCRdb to the 5' RACE reads, yields one record per CDR3 protein. The table lists 2,700 or so distinct CDR3 sequences, roughly 8.5% of them singletons. The time point was: sample taken at primary tumor resection. Unsorted samples of tumor, nontumor lung or frozen PBMC had their whole RNA sequenced. CDR1 MDHEN and CDR2 SYDVKM come from the germline V gene. This CDR3 contains 14 residues. With V trimmed by 3 bases and J by 4 bases, 4 bases remained unmatched. This clonotype was detected many times. Being off target in a library aimed at alpha chains, this beta chain has a size of little meaning.

The source was normal lung tissue next to the tumor, collected at surgery. This TCR came from a male donor with early-stage non-small cell lung cancer. The gene calls are TRBV28 and TRBJ1-1; TRBD1 matches at 8 bases. CDR3: CASSLTGVGTEAFF. In DNA form, the CDR3 reads TGTGCCAGCAGTTTGACAGGGGTTGGCACTGAAGCTTTCTTT.